This is a list of T cell receptor beta chains from one sample in a study of T cells after yellow fever vaccination. TCRdb re-derived calls from the 5' RACE reads in MiXCR, one entry per CDR3 protein. The table lists around 600,000 distinct CDR3 sequences, around an eighth of them singletons, with more than 12% in the top ten. The sequencing here drew on PBMCs, taken on the day of the yellow fever booster vaccination. The receptors stem from a young man who received the YFV17D yellow fever vaccine. CDR3s include the opening cysteine and the closing phenylalanine or tryptophan. A D gene is named only where the DNA matches it firmly. Some rows have no size entry. The others give once, few or many, or a class for an expanded clone.

D gene	V gene	clone size	J gene	CDR3 DNA	CDR3 protein
.	TRBV7-9	.	TRBJ1-4	TGTGCCAGCAGCATTAGACAGACACAAAATGAAAAACTGTTTTTT	CASSIRQTQNEKLFF
.	TRBV24-1	.	TRBJ2-1	TGTGCCACCAGTGATTCTGATCCGGGGGACAATGAGCAGTTCTTC	CATSDSDPGDNEQFF
.	TRBV29-1	many	TRBJ1-1	TGCAGCGTTAAACCAATGAACACTGAAGCTTTCTTT	CSVKPMNTEAFF
.	TRBV18	few	TRBJ2-1	TGTGCCAGCTCACCACCTGCGAGCTCCTACAATGAGCAGTTCTTC	CASSPPASSYNEQFF
.	TRBV29-1	.	TRBJ1-5	TGTGGGGGAGGAGGGCAGCCCCAGCATTTT	CGGGGQPQHF
.	TRBV5-1	few	TRBJ2-3	TGCGCCAGCAGCTTAGGACTGGACACAGATACGCAGTATTTT	CASSLGLDTDTQYF
.	TRBV20-1	.	TRBJ2-1	TGCAGTGCTAGAGCAAGCGAGTACTACAATGAGCAGTTCTTC	CSARASEYYNEQFF
TRBD1	TRBV15	few	TRBJ2-3	TGTGCCACCAGCAGAGGGGACAGGGCAGATACGCAGTATTTT	CATSRGDRADTQYF
TRBD1	TRBV28	few	TRBJ2-3	TGTGCCAGCAGTTCCCCCCCCGGGACAGGGTCAACAGATACGCAGTATTTT	CASSSPPGTGSTDTQYF
.	TRBV20-1	few	TRBJ2-5	TGCAGTGCTAGGTTCGGGGGGCGGAAGGAGACCCAGTACTTC	CSARFGGRKETQYF
.	TRBV29-1	.	TRBJ1-1	TGCAGCGTTGAAGATACTGAAGCTTTCTTT	CSVEDTEAFF
TRBD2	TRBV5-1	many	TRBJ2-1	TGCGCCAGCAGCTTTGTCCTAGCGGTACACAATGAGCAGTTCTTC	CASSFVLAVHNEQFF
.	TRBV20-1	.	TRBJ2-1	TGCAGTGCTAGACCCACTGCCGGAGCGACGCCATACAATGAGCAGTTCTTC	CSARPTAGATPYNEQFF
TRBD2	TRBV19	many	TRBJ2-3	TGTGCCAGTAGTATCCGGACTAGCGGAACAGATACGCAGTATTTT	CASSIRTSGTDTQYF
.	TRBV5-1	many	TRBJ2-7	TGCGCCAGCAGCTTGGGTACAGACTCCTACGAGCAGTACTTC	CASSLGTDSYEQYF
.	TRBV29-1	many	TRBJ2-3	TGCAGCTCGAACACAGATACGCAGTATTTT	CSSNTDTQYF
.	TRBV3-1	.	TRBJ1-5	TGTGCCTGCTCCCCCACGTTGAATAGCAATCAGCCCCAGCATTTT	CACSPTLNSNQPQHF